Listed below are T cell receptor beta chains from one sample, sequenced in a study of CD8 T cells in ankylosing spondylitis. A single record per CDR3 protein comes from TCRdb applying MiXCR to the 5' RACE reads. Among more than 400,000 distinct CDR3 sequences, roughly 5.2% were seen once, and the ten largest hold around 3.5%. Input material: blood, either unsorted or a sorted T cell fraction (not recorded which). The receptors here all came from a male donor with ankylosing spondylitis. The CDR3 runs from the conserved cysteine through the conserved F or W. The D gene is left open where the match is weak. Sizes are listed as once, few, many, or a class for an expanded clone.

>few|NA|TRBJ2-7|TRBV11-2
CASSLDLRVEQYF
TGTGCCAGCAGCTTAGATTTGAGGGTCGAGCAGTACTTC
>few|NA|TRBJ2-7|TRBV28
CASSFPFGLNQYEQYF
TGTGCCAGCAGTTTCCCCTTCGGTCTGAATCAATACGAGCAGTACTTC
>many|NA|TRBJ1-2|TRBV6-1
CASSEGTDGNYGYTF
TGTGCCAGCAGTGAAGGGACGGACGGGAACTATGGCTACACCTTC
>many|NA|TRBJ1-5|TRBV20-1
CSASPHRDQPQHF
TGCAGTGCTAGCCCGCACAGGGATCAGCCCCAGCATTTT
>many|NA|TRBJ1-1|TRBV5-1
CASSREVGPTEAFF
TGCGCCTCCTCCCGGGAAGTGGGACCGACTGAAGCTTTCTTT
>many|TRBD2|TRBJ2-1|TRBV20-1
CSARGGSSYNEQFF
TGCAGTGCTAGGGGGGGGAGCTCCTACAATGAGCAGTTCTTC
>many|NA|TRBJ2-1|TRBV5-1
CASIGGLRLDEQFF
TGCGCCAGCATTGGGGGTCTTCGATTGGATGAGCAGTTCTTC
>many|NA|TRBJ2-3|TRBV4-2
CASSQEPGSSTDTQYF
TGTGCCAGCAGCCAAGAGCCAGGCTCTAGCACAGATACGCAGTATTTT
>many|TRBD2|TRBJ2-5|TRBV20-1
CSATSGTSYGETQYF
TGCAGTGCTACCTCCGGGACTAGCTATGGAGAGACCCAGTACTTC
>many|TRBD1|TRBJ1-1|TRBV7-2
CASALQGAVTEAFF
TGTGCCAGCGCCCTACAGGGGGCGGTCACTGAAGCTTTCTTT
>many|NA|TRBJ2-1|TRBV5-5
CASSLARRVYNEQFF
TGTGCCAGCAGCTTGGCCCGCCGGGTCTACAATGAGCAGTTCTTC
>few|TRBD1|TRBJ2-6|TRBV11-1
CASSVPTGVASGANVLTF
TGTGCCAGCAGCGTACCGACAGGGGTCGCCTCTGGGGCCAACGTCCTGACTTTC
>many|NA|TRBJ2-7|TRBV7-2
CASSYFRSYEQYF
TGTGCCAGCAGCTACTTCCGCTCCTACGAGCAGTACTTC